The present TCR beta chain was sequenced within a study of blood T cell repertoires in COVID-19. In the study overall: The analysed material was cDNA or gDNA that came from T cells, B-cell-depleted T cells, or PBMCs.

Under the authors' procedure: Estimated nucleated cell counts came from reference gene primer amplification. Clones were sequenced by immunoSEQ multiplex PCR, and TCRdb holds only the in-frame ones, with some missing. For V, J and clone size, that table is used; D and trimming come from the DNA. The table shows fewer than 400,000 clones, with over 85% occurring only once. V was pared by 2 bases and J by 5 bases, with 8 bases of the junction left unmatched. Germline V gives CDR1 MDHEN, CDR2 SYDVKM. This CDR3 has 16 amino acids. The receptor comes from a woman aged 25-40 years with COVID-19, enrolled during active disease. The gene calls are TRBV28 and TRBJ2-3; 9 positions agree with TRBD2. Sequencing was carried out using peripheral blood. The CDR3 sequence: CASSLRRGGKVDTQYF. In DNA, the CDR3 is TGTGCCAGCAGTTTACGGCGGGGGGGCAAGGTAGATACGCAGTATTTT.